The rows below give T cell receptor beta chains drawn from one sample of a study of technical replicates of blood from several donors. The assay was immunoSEQ multiplex PCR, and TCRdb's table has in-frame clones only and misses some. This table holds about 85,000 clones, roughly 94% found once. Material for sequencing was T cells isolated from PBMCs. These receptors originate from a human donor in good health. Both conserved end residues are trimmed from each CDR3. The D gene is left open where the match is weak.

v_call	d_call	cdr3_length	j_call	cdr3_aa
TRBV28	-	15	TRBJ1-1	ASSRTLGGGLDTEAF
TRBV4-3	-	12	TRBJ2-5	ASSQDRAQETQY
TRBV30	TRBD1	9	TRBJ2-7	AARQGYEQY
TRBV13	TRBD2	13	TRBJ2-1	ASSLFNQAGDEQF
TRBV7-6	TRBD1	12	TRBJ2-7	ASSLSGGIYEQY
TRBV7-3	TRBD2	10	TRBJ2-7	ASSPGTSEQY
TRBV2	-	13	TRBJ1-5	ASRGFQGWDQPQH
TRBV4-3	-	12	TRBJ2-3	ASSATGEADTQY
TRBV9	TRBD2	15	TRBJ2-3	ASSVHPSGGAADTQY
TRBV7-2	-	12	TRBJ2-2	ASSSPMNTGELF
TRBV5-4	-	13	TRBJ2-5	ASSLEGRGQETQY
TRBV7-9	TRBD2	13	TRBJ2-7	ASSPTSGSSYEQY
TRBV25-1	-	9	TRBJ1-1	ASVGGLEAF
TRBV27	-	12	TRBJ2-5	ASSTDRRQETQY
TRBV7-3	-	11	TRBJ2-5	ASSDGGQETQY
TRBV7-9	-	10	TRBJ1-2	ASSSTGEGYT
TRBV18	-	13	TRBJ1-2	ASSGDHPTLYGYT
TRBV19	TRBD2	12	TRBJ2-7	ASGGSGSTYEQY
TRBV15	TRBD2	15	TRBJ2-7	ATSRGLLGGREPGQY
TRBV6-5	TRBD1	12	TRBJ1-1	ASSRDRGSTEAF
TRBV15	-	14	TRBJ1-5	ATRSRGALSNQPQH
TRBV5-4	TRBD1	11	TRBJ2-7	ASSIGQAYEQY
TRBV5-1	TRBD1	14	TRBJ2-5	ASSPNGQGGRETQY
TRBV25-1	TRBD2	11	TRBJ2-7	ASSGTSGSEQY
TRBV7-9	TRBD2	12	TRBJ2-7	ASSSKLLAGGQY